The entry below describes one TCR beta chain. Its target is unknown. Every isolated RNA sample was fully reverse transcribed, so sequencing captured expressed TCRB transcripts. Profiled with immunoSEQ multiplex PCR; TCRdb holds only in-frame clones, not every one. The repertoire holds 120,000 or so clones, roughly 17% seen once, with around 2.6% in the top ten. The sample originates from a study of beta chain features in type 1 diabetes. Study-wide context: Sorted cells numbering around 100,000,000 were examined across all samples.

Germline V gene sequence: CDR1 SEHNR, CDR2 FQNEAQ (reference sequence). The V gene lost 3 bases and the J gene lost 2 bases, with 9 bases spanning the gap. The CDR3 is made up of 14 amino acids. Overall study findings and caveats: Moderate yet significant TCRB CDR3 shortening was seen in Type 1 diabetes patients in all four CD4+ subsets.

The chain links TRBV7-9 to TRBJ2-3; D is perhaps TRBD2 (6 bases). The receptor comes from a man between 18 and 35 years old with type 1 diabetes. Sequencing input: central memory CD4+ T cells from blood. The CDR3 sequence: CASSFAGNTDTQYF. The CDR3, as DNA: TGTGCCAGCAGCTTTGCGGGGAACACAGATACGCAGTATTTT.